This TCR beta chain derives from a study of T-cell reconstitution after alpha-beta-depleted transplantation in children. Construction of the TCRbeta library involved unique molecular identifiers. TCRdb redid the calling of the PCR reads with MiXCR, one entry per CDR3 protein. The data hold 900,000 or so distinct CDR3 sequences, with less than 20% observed a single time. This clonotype has just a few counts. Its matching antigen is unknown. The V segment lost 1 base and the J segment 5 bases; nucleotides outside the gene matches: 8. Looked up from germline, CDR1 is WSHSY and CDR2 is SAAADI. The CDR3 loop spans 15 amino acids. Notes on the study in general: At day 60, the high TCRbeta diversity found in some patients originated from recipient T cells and thymic progenitors that had survived. Reportedly, roughly two months post-transplant, alpha-beta T cells arose from several hundred expanded graft clones. A year had passed since transplant, and T-cell counts and diversity by then came mostly from newly produced T cells.

The chain combines TRBV10-2 with TRBJ2-7; TRBD2 matches 7 bases. The TCR was taken from a male patient younger than 18 who had a stem cell transplant for acute lymphoblastic leukemia, so the T cells may come from the graft donor. Sequenced here: PBMCs, mostly from graft donor cells, sampled 360 days after TCRalphabeta/CD19-depleted stem cell transplant. The CDR3 sequence: CASSELSGRADEQYF. The DNA of the CDR3 is TGCGCCAGCAGTGAGTTGAGTGGGAGGGCCGACGAGCAGTACTTC.